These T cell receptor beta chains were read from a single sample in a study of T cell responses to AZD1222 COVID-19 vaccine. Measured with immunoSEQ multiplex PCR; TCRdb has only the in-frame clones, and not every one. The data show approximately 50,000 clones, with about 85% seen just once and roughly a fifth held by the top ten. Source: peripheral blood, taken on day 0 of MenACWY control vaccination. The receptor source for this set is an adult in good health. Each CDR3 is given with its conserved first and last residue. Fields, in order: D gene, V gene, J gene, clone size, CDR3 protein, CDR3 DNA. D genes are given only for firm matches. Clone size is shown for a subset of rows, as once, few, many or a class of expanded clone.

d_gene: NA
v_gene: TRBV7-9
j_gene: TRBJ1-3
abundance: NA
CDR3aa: CASSFGNTIYF
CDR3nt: TGTGCCAGCAGCTTTGGAAACACCATATATTTT

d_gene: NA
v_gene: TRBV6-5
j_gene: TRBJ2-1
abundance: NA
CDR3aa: CASGREGNEQFF
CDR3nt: TGTGCCAGCGGCAGGGAAGGCAATGAGCAGTTCTTC

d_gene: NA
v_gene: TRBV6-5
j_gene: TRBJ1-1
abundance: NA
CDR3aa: CASSPSSQGSTEAFF
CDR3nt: TGTGCCAGCAGTCCAAGCTCACAGGGTTCCACTGAAGCTTTCTTT

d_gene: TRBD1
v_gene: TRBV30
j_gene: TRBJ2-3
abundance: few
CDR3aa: CACQGETDTQYF
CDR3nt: TGTGCCTGCCAGGGGGAGACAGATACGCAGTATTTT

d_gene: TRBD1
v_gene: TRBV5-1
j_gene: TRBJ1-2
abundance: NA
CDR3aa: CASSLSGTGSSAYGYTF
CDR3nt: TGCGCCAGCAGCTTGTCCGGGACAGGGAGTTCGGCCTATGGCTACACCTTC

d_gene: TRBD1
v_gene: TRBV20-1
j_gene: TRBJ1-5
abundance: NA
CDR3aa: CSASRQGRSQPQHF
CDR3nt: TGCAGTGCTAGTAGACAGGGAAGATCTCAGCCCCAGCATTTT

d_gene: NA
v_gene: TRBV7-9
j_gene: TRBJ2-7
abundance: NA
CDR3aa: CASSLYRDHEQYF
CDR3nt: TGTGCCAGCAGCTTATACAGGGACCACGAGCAGTACTTC

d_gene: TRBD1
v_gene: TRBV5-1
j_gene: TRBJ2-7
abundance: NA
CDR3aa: CASSAKTGGLGEQYF
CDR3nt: TGCGCCAGCAGCGCCAAGACAGGGGGACTTGGCGAGCAGTACTTC

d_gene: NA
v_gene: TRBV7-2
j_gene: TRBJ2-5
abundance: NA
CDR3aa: CASSLAGRRETQYF
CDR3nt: TGTGCCAGCAGCTTAGCCGGCAGGAGGGAGACCCAGTACTTC

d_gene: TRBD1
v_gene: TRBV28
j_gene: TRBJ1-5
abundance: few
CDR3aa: CASSLTGDRFNQPQHF
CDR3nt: TGTGCCAGCAGTCTAACTGGGGACAGATTCAATCAGCCCCAGCATTTT

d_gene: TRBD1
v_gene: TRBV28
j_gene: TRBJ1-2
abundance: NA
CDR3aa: CASSTPSIQGAAGYTF
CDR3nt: TGTGCCAGCAGTACGCCTTCCATTCAGGGGGCGGCTGGCTACACCTTC

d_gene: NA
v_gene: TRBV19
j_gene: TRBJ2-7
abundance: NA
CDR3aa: CASSPGGSEQYF
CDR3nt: TGTGCCAGTAGTCCGGGCGGAAGCGAGCAGTACTTC

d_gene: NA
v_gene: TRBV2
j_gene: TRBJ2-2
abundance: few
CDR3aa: CASRDPRDLDTGELFF
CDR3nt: TGTGCCAGCAGGGACCCCCGGGACTTAGACACCGGGGAGCTGTTTTTT

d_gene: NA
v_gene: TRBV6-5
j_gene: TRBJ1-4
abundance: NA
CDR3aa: CASSYSTNNEKLFF
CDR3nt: TGTGCCAGCAGTTACTCGACGAATAATGAAAAACTGTTTTTT

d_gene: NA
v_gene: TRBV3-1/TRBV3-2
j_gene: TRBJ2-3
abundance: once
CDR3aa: CASSPGGTDTQYF
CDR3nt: TGTGCCAGCAGCCCAGGGGGCACAGATACGCAGTATTTT

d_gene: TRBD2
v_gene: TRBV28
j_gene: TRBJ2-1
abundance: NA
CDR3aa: CASSPGEGRASYNEQFF
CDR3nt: TGTGCCAGCAGCCCCGGTGAAGGGAGGGCCTCCTACAATGAGCAGTTCTTC

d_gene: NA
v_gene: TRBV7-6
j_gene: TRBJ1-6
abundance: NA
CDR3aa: CASSLVRPGPPFNNSPLHF
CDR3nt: TGTGCCAGCAGCTTAGTAAGGCCAGGGCCCCCTTTCAATAATTCACCCCTCCACTTT

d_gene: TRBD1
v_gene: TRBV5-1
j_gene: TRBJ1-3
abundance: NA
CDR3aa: CASSQGQAFSGNTIYF
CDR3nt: TGCGCCAGCAGCCAGGGACAGGCCTTCTCTGGAAACACCATATATTTT

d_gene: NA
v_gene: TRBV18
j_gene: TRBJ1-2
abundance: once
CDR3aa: CASSPVGDNGYTF
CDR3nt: TGTGCCAGCTCACCAGTAGGGGACAATGGCTACACCTTC

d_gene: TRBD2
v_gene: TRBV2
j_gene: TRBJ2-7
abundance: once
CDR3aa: CANGLAGGDEQYF
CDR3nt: TGTGCCAACGGACTAGCGGGAGGGGACGAGCAGTACTTC

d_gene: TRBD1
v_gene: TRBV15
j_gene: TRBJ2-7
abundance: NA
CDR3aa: CATTKRGTNRGLDEQYF
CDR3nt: TGTGCCACCACCAAGAGGGGGACAAACAGGGGCCTCGACGAGCAGTACTTC

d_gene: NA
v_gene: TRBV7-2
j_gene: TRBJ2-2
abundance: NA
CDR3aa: CASSLAGMAGELFF
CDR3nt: TGTGCCAGCAGCTTAGCCGGGATGGCCGGGGAGCTGTTTTTT

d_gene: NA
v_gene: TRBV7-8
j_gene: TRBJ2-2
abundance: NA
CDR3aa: CASSLAPPRTTGELFF
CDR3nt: TGTGCCAGCAGCTTAGCCCCCCCGCGGACCACCGGGGAGCTGTTTTTT

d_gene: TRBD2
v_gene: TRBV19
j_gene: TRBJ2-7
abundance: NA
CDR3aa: CASRPRGGSDEQYF
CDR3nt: TGTGCCAGTAGACCTCGGGGCGGGAGCGACGAGCAGTACTTC

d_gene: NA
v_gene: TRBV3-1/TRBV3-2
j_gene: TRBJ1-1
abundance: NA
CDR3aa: CASSQDWEGVEPEAFF
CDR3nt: TGTGCCAGCAGCCAAGATTGGGAAGGGGTGGAACCTGAAGCTTTCTTT

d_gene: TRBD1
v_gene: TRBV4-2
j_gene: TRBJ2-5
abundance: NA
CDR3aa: CASSHPLTGGAGQETQYF
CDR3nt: TGTGCCAGCAGCCACCCCCTGACAGGGGGCGCGGGACAAGAGACCCAGTACTTC

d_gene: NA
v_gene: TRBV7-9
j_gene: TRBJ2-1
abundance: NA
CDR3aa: CASSDLRTAYNEQFF
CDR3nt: TGTGCCAGCAGCGATCTGAGGACAGCTTACAATGAGCAGTTCTTC

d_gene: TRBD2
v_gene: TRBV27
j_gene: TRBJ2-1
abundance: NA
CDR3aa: CASSPRTSGSYNEQFF
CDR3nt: TGTGCCAGCAGTCCTCGGACTAGCGGGTCCTACAATGAGCAGTTCTTC

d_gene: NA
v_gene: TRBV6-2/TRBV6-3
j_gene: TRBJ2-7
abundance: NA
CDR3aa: CASSYPGHEQYF
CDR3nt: TGTGCCAGCAGTTACCCCGGACACGAGCAGTACTTC

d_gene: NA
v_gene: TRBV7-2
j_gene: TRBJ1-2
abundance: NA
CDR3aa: CASSPFSGGYGYTF
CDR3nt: TGTGCCAGCAGCCCTTTTTCAGGTGGCTATGGCTACACCTTC

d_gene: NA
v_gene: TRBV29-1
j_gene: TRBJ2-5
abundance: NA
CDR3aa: CSVEGLGSQETQYF
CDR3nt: TGCAGCGTTGAAGGCCTGGGCAGCCAAGAGACCCAGTACTTC

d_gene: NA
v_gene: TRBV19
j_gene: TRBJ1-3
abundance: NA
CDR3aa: CASSPVAGNTIYF
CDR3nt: TGTGCCAGTAGCCCGGTGGCGGGAAACACCATATATTTT

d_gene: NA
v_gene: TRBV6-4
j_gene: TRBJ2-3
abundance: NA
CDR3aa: CASSAGLLTDTQYF
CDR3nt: TGTGCCAGCAGTGCAGGACTGCTCACAGATACGCAGTATTTT

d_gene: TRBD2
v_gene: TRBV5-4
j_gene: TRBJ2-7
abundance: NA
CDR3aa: CASSLSGSGGEQYF
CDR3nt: TGTGCCAGCAGCTTGAGCGGGAGCGGGGGCGAGCAGTACTTC

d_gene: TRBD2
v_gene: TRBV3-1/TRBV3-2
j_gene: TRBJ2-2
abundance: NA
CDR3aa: CASRGLAGAGELFF
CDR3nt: TGTGCCAGCAGAGGACTAGCGGGAGCCGGGGAGCTGTTTTTT

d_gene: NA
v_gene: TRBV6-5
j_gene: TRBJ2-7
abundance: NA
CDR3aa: CASRKQGYEQYF
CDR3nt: TGTGCCAGCAGGAAACAGGGCTACGAGCAGTACTTC

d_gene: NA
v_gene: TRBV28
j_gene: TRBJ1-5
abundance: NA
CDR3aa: CASSPGTGSDNQPQHF
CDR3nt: TGTGCCAGCAGTCCGGGGACGGGGAGCGATAATCAGCCCCAGCATTTT

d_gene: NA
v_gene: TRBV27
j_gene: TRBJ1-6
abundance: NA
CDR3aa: CASSLGADNSPLHF
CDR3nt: TGTGCCAGCAGTTTAGGAGCGGATAATTCACCCCTCCACTTT

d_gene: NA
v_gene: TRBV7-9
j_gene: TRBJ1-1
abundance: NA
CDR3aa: CASRQGLNTEAFF
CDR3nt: TGTGCCAGCAGGCAGGGATTGAACACTGAAGCTTTCTTT